This T cell receptor (beta chain) emerged from a study of T cell responses to AZD1222 COVID-19 vaccine (dated by TCRdb to the early 2020s). Concerning the study at large: AZD1222 recipients given second doses at about 4 weeks or at about 12 weeks were pooled, since spike-specific TCR depth and breadth were not found to differ between the two schedules. A total of over 230 trial participants underwent TCR sequencing, of whom approximately 210 received two doses of AZD1222 and approximately 25 received two doses of the MenACWY control vaccine. Trial participants were enrolled by age into 18-55, 56-69 and 70-plus year subgroups, with roughly 150, 30 and 60 TCR-sequenced participants respectively.

The CDR3 goes from the cysteine to the phenylalanine over 16 residues. The only DNA kept is the CDR3, 48 bases in frame from the first base. V is pruned by 5 bases and J by 2 bases, leaving 7 bases of the junction without a gene match. According to the germline V gene (reference sequence), CDR1 reads LNHDA and CDR2 reads SQIVND. Study-wide conclusions, independent of this receptor: Because no samples from the day 14 peak response were available, repertoires could be characterized only after the peak T cell response. Vaccine-associated CD4 TCRs spanned the whole spike protein, with dominant responses in regions 160-218 and 743-854. Participants were mostly white British and included more females than males, and it was suggested by the authors that clonal diversity may have been underestimated. In the small 56-69-year group, the increase in depth fell short of significance, most likely because of low power. Conclusions about previously exposed vaccinees are limited because only a handful of AZD1222 recipients were SARS-CoV-2 seropositive at baseline. Spike-specific TCR breadth and depth rose significantly after two AZD1222 doses compared with day 0 and with MenACWY recipients. Reportedly, close to half of the unique spike-specific TCRs recognized epitopes lying outside the regions that are mutated in the B.1.351 and B.1.1.7 variants.

What the time point label conveys for this sample: baseline before first vaccination. Samples from vaccinated people were obtained from the UK trials COV001 and COV002, which included a single-blind randomized controlled phase 2/3 trial of AZD1222 (ChAdOx1 nCoV-19) in healthy adults. For TCRbeta chain sequencing, PBMC samples from trial participants were taken at day 0 and at day 28 after the second dose. The CDR3 regions of human TCRbeta chains were subjected to immunosequencing. For the original study's pipeline: TCRs in the repertoires were compared against a reference library of SARS-CoV-2-specific TCRs that had been generated with the MIRA antigen-specificity platform. Breadth was defined as the fraction of unique TCRs that were SARS-CoV-2-associated. Depth was defined as the fraction of total T cells that were SARS-CoV-2-associated. Each spike-specific TCR was assigned to its reactive spike region and to a CD4 or CD8 class using the MIRA data. Log10-transformed breadth and depth values were compared by one-way ANOVA with Sidak's multiple comparisons tests. TCRdb limited this immuneACCESS table to in-frame rearrangements with V and J called. A share of clones is missing; checked studies link under half to unresolved V genes, and the rest is unexplained. V and J calls and clone size are as listed in that table; D and trimming were resolved from the DNA. This sample is represented by some 170,000 clones; roughly nine tenths of them were singletons. Jointly, the top ten make up less than 3% of the sample.

With regard to this clone: No cognate antigen has been identified for it. No much larger clone exists at a distance of one base, and base qualities are not known.

This TCR came from an adult in good health. The sample was peripheral blood, taken on day 0 of AZD1222 vaccination. The chain was built from TRBV19 and TRBJ2-1; the junction holds 9 bases that match TRBD2. Read as DNA, the sequence is TGTGCCAGTAGTTCCTCTAGCGGGGCTCCCTACAATGAGCAGTTCTTC. Its translation reads: CASSSSSGAPYNEQFF.